A selection of T cell receptor beta chains follows, all from one sample in a study of cytotoxic CD8 clonotypes in ibrutinib-treated CLL. Only in-frame clones appear in the TCRdb table, and some are missing; sequencing was by immunoSEQ multiplex PCR. Of roughly 130,000 clones in the sample, about four fifths were seen once. Sample: PBMCs, taken after 12 months of ibrutinib treatment. These receptors were collected from a human donor with chronic lymphocytic leukemia. Both conserved end residues are part of each CDR3. A D gene is named only where the DNA matches it firmly. Expanded clones get a size class; other rows say once, few or many, or leave the size out.

clone size: NA; D gene: NA; CDR3 length: 18; J gene: TRBJ2-1; V gene: TRBV29-1; CDR3 DNA: TGCAGCGTTGAGGGACAAGCGATCCGATTGATCTCCTACAATGAGCAGTTCTTC; CDR3 protein: CSVEGQAIRLISYNEQFF
clone size: few; D gene: TRBD1; CDR3 length: 15; J gene: TRBJ2-3; V gene: TRBV18; CDR3 DNA: TGTGCCAGCTCAGTGACAGGGCTTAGCACAGATACGCAGTATTTT; CDR3 protein: CASSVTGLSTDTQYF
clone size: NA; D gene: TRBD1; CDR3 length: 12; J gene: TRBJ2-5; V gene: TRBV5-1; CDR3 DNA: TGCGCCAGCAGCTGGACAGGAGAGACCCAGTACTTC; CDR3 protein: CASSWTGETQYF
clone size: NA; D gene: NA; CDR3 length: 14; J gene: TRBJ2-3; V gene: TRBV7-2; CDR3 DNA: TGTGCCAGCAGCCTGCCGACTAACACAGATACGCAGTATTTT; CDR3 protein: CASSLPTNTDTQYF
clone size: NA; D gene: NA; CDR3 length: 14; J gene: TRBJ1-5; V gene: TRBV7-8; CDR3 DNA: TGTGCCAGCAGCTTAGCTGGTGGGAGACAGCCCCAGCATTTT; CDR3 protein: CASSLAGGRQPQHF
clone size: NA; D gene: NA; CDR3 length: 10; J gene: TRBJ1-5; V gene: TRBV28; CDR3 DNA: TGTGCCACCAGCAATCAGCCCCAGCATTTT; CDR3 protein: CATSNQPQHF
clone size: NA; D gene: NA; CDR3 length: 14; J gene: TRBJ1-1; V gene: TRBV7-2; CDR3 DNA: TGTGCCAGCAGCGCGTACCAGTTGAACACTGAAGCTTTCTTT; CDR3 protein: CASSAYQLNTEAFF
clone size: NA; D gene: NA; CDR3 length: 13; J gene: TRBJ1-5; V gene: TRBV15; CDR3 DNA: TGTGCCACCAGCAGAGATACGAATCAGCCCCAGCATTTT; CDR3 protein: CATSRDTNQPQHF
clone size: once; D gene: NA; CDR3 length: 15; J gene: TRBJ2-7; V gene: TRBV5-1; CDR3 DNA: TGCGCCAGCAGCTTGGAGACAGCGAGGTACTACGAGCAGTACTTC; CDR3 protein: CASSLETARYYEQYF
clone size: once; D gene: NA; CDR3 length: 14; J gene: TRBJ1-1; V gene: TRBV5-6; CDR3 DNA: TGTGCCAGCAGCCGAAAAATGGGGAACACTGAAGCTTTCTTT; CDR3 protein: CASSRKMGNTEAFF
clone size: NA; D gene: NA; CDR3 length: 14; J gene: TRBJ2-2; V gene: TRBV6-1; CDR3 DNA: TGTGCCAGCAGTGAACCAGGCGACACCGGGGAGCTGTTTTTT; CDR3 protein: CASSEPGDTGELFF
clone size: NA; D gene: NA; CDR3 length: 16; J gene: TRBJ1-2; V gene: TRBV5-1; CDR3 DNA: TGCGCCAGCAGCTTGGCGGCGACGGATACTAACTATGGCTACACCTTC; CDR3 protein: CASSLAATDTNYGYTF
clone size: NA; D gene: TRBD1; CDR3 length: 15; J gene: TRBJ2-7; V gene: TRBV19; CDR3 DNA: TGTGCCAGTAGTATAAGGACAGGGGCCTCCTACGAGCAGTACTTC; CDR3 protein: CASSIRTGASYEQYF
clone size: NA; D gene: NA; CDR3 length: 17; J gene: TRBJ2-1; V gene: TRBV11-2; CDR3 DNA: TGTGCCAGCAGCTTAAGGTTGGTACTAGGGGTTTACAATGAGCAGTTCTTC; CDR3 protein: CASSLRLVLGVYNEQFF
clone size: NA; D gene: TRBD2; CDR3 length: 14; J gene: TRBJ2-1; V gene: TRBV19; CDR3 DNA: TGTGCCAGTAGTACCGGGACTAGCGGCAATGAGCAGTTCTTC; CDR3 protein: CASSTGTSGNEQFF
clone size: NA; D gene: NA; CDR3 length: 14; J gene: TRBJ2-1; V gene: TRBV10-3; CDR3 DNA: TGTGCCATCAGTGAGAGCCTGGGGTACAATGAGCAGTTCTTC; CDR3 protein: CAISESLGYNEQFF
clone size: NA; D gene: NA; CDR3 length: 15; J gene: TRBJ2-7; V gene: TRBV6-1; CDR3 DNA: TGTGCCAGCAGTGATATGCGGGCGTCCTCCTACGAGCAGTACTTC; CDR3 protein: CASSDMRASSYEQYF
clone size: NA; D gene: NA; CDR3 length: 14; J gene: TRBJ2-1; V gene: TRBV7-8; CDR3 DNA: TGTGCCAGCAGCTTAGTTGCTAACGGCAATGAGCAGTTCTTC; CDR3 protein: CASSLVANGNEQFF
clone size: NA; D gene: TRBD2; CDR3 length: 16; J gene: TRBJ2-5; V gene: TRBV14; CDR3 DNA: TGTGCCAGCAGCCCGGGACTAGCGGGAGATACAGAGACCCAGTACTTC; CDR3 protein: CASSPGLAGDTETQYF
clone size: NA; D gene: NA; CDR3 length: 13; J gene: TRBJ2-7; V gene: TRBV6-6; CDR3 DNA: TGTGCCAGCAGTTATTCGAGCGTATACGAGCAGTACTTC; CDR3 protein: CASSYSSVYEQYF
clone size: NA; D gene: TRBD2; CDR3 length: 14; J gene: TRBJ2-1; V gene: TRBV6-6; CDR3 DNA: TGTGCCAGCAGTTTTAGCGGGACTAACAATGAGCAGTTCTTC; CDR3 protein: CASSFSGTNNEQFF
clone size: NA; D gene: NA; CDR3 length: 13; J gene: TRBJ2-7; V gene: TRBV7-6; CDR3 DNA: TGTGCCAGCAGCCCTGGGCCAGCCTACGAGCAGTACTTC; CDR3 protein: CASSPGPAYEQYF
clone size: NA; D gene: NA; CDR3 length: 12; J gene: TRBJ1-5; V gene: TRBV29-1; CDR3 DNA: TGCAGCGTTTCCCAGGGTGATCAGCCCCAGCATTTT; CDR3 protein: CSVSQGDQPQHF
clone size: NA; D gene: TRBD2; CDR3 length: 17; J gene: TRBJ2-1; V gene: TRBV11-2; CDR3 DNA: TGTGCCAGCAGCCTTCTAAGGACTAGCGGAGCATACAATGAGCAGTTCTTC; CDR3 protein: CASSLLRTSGAYNEQFF
clone size: NA; D gene: NA; CDR3 length: 14; J gene: TRBJ2-2; V gene: TRBV10-3; CDR3 DNA: TGTGCCATCAGTGAGCGGGGTGCCGCCGGGGAGCTGTTTTTT; CDR3 protein: CAISERGAAGELFF
clone size: few; D gene: TRBD1; CDR3 length: 15; J gene: TRBJ2-3; V gene: TRBV18; CDR3 DNA: TGTGCCAGCTCCCCTAGACAGGGGGGCACAGATACGCAGTATTTT; CDR3 protein: CASSPRQGGTDTQYF
clone size: NA; D gene: NA; CDR3 length: 16; J gene: TRBJ1-3; V gene: TRBV6-5; CDR3 DNA: TGTGCCAGCAGTTACTCCTGGACAGTCTCTGGAAACACCATATATTTT; CDR3 protein: CASSYSWTVSGNTIYF
clone size: NA; D gene: NA; CDR3 length: 14; J gene: TRBJ1-1; V gene: TRBV6-5; CDR3 DNA: TGTGCCAGCCTTAAACAGCGTGCAGGCACTGAAGCTTTCTTT; CDR3 protein: CASLKQRAGTEAFF
clone size: NA; D gene: TRBD1; CDR3 length: 15; J gene: TRBJ2-7; V gene: TRBV5-8; CDR3 DNA: TGTGCCAGCAGCACAATTAGGACAGGGGACAGGGAGCAGTACTTC; CDR3 protein: CASSTIRTGDREQYF
clone size: few; D gene: NA; CDR3 length: 13; J gene: TRBJ1-2; V gene: TRBV2; CDR3 DNA: TGTGCCAGCAGAGTGACCAGGGACAATGGCTACACCTTC; CDR3 protein: CASRVTRDNGYTF
clone size: NA; D gene: TRBD2; CDR3 length: 15; J gene: TRBJ2-1; V gene: TRBV27; CDR3 DNA: TGTGCCAGCAGTTTAGAGACTAGCGGGAGGGGTGAGCAGTTCTTC; CDR3 protein: CASSLETSGRGEQFF
clone size: NA; D gene: NA; CDR3 length: 14; J gene: TRBJ1-5; V gene: TRBV23-1; CDR3 DNA: TGCGCCAGCAGCCGGGGGGTTGACAATCAGCCCCAGCATTTT; CDR3 protein: CASSRGVDNQPQHF
clone size: NA; D gene: NA; CDR3 length: 11; J gene: TRBJ1-1; V gene: TRBV29-1; CDR3 DNA: TGCAGCGTTGGATGGGACACTGAAGCTTTCTTT; CDR3 protein: CSVGWDTEAFF
clone size: NA; D gene: NA; CDR3 length: 13; J gene: TRBJ2-5; V gene: TRBV6-5; CDR3 DNA: TGTGCCAGCACTAGGACAGCTCAAGAGACCCAGTACTTC; CDR3 protein: CASTRTAQETQYF
clone size: NA; D gene: NA; CDR3 length: 14; J gene: TRBJ2-5; V gene: TRBV7-2; CDR3 DNA: TGTGCCAGCAACACAGGCAGAGACCAAGAGACCCAGTACTTC; CDR3 protein: CASNTGRDQETQYF
clone size: NA; D gene: NA; CDR3 length: 13; J gene: TRBJ2-1; V gene: TRBV29-1; CDR3 DNA: TGCAGCGTTGAAAGAAAAACCCCCGATGAGCAGTTCTTC; CDR3 protein: CSVERKTPDEQFF
clone size: NA; D gene: TRBD1; CDR3 length: 16; J gene: TRBJ1-6; V gene: TRBV27; CDR3 DNA: TGTGCCAGCAGTGGGGGGGACAGGGGGAGGCATTCACCCCTCCACTTT; CDR3 protein: CASSGGDRGRHSPLHF